This TCR beta chain was documented in a study of low-dose radiotherapy and immunotherapy resistance in tumors. This clonotype was picked up many times. TRAV- and TRBV-specific primers were used for first-strand cDNA, which covered alpha and beta chains. TCR amplification ran roughly 20 PCR cycles using constant-region and V-primer adapter primers. One entry per CDR3 protein, called by TCRdb with MiXCR from the reads. The repertoire holds 95,000 to 100,000 distinct CDR3 sequences, less than 25% seen once, with 4.1% in the top ten. Germline values: CDR1 KGHSH, CDR2 LQKENI. The ends were cut back, 3 bases at V and 10 bases at J, with 13 bases in the middle. The CDR3 has 14 residues. Noted time point: after trial treatment. Treatment: LDRT plus nivolumab, ipilimumab, low-dose cyclophosphamide and aspirin (RACIN trial). Donors, who were enrolled in a single-arm phase I dose-escalation trial, received nivolumab, ipilimumab, aspirin, low-dose cyclophosphamide and low-dose radiotherapy. Those eligible were patients bearing advanced solid tumors lacking tumor-infiltrating lymphocytes.

This receptor was taken from a male donor with prostate cancer. V is TRBV18 and J is TRBJ1-6; D is ambiguous. Sequences were derived from PBMCs, sampled after low-dose radiotherapy plus immunotherapy. For the CDR3, the DNA is TGTGCCAGCTCACCGGTTACGAGCGGATCACCCCTCCACTTT. Its protein product is CASSPVTSGSPLHF.